This T cell receptor (beta chain) emerged from a study of beta chain features in type 1 diabetes. Study-level points and caveats: Equally in patients and controls, shorter templates might have been favored by PCR. Moderate but significant shortening of TCRB CDR3s was recorded in all four CD4+ subsets from Type 1 diabetes patients.

The whole isolated RNA underwent reverse transcription, so sequencing captured expressed TCRB transcripts. TCRdb keeps only in-frame clones here, not all; method: immunoSEQ multiplex PCR. The table has 630,000 or so clones, around 15% seen once. Per the germline V gene, CDR1 is GTSNPN and CDR2 is SVGIG (reference sequence). The CDR3 runs 16 residues. With 4 bases clipped from V and 4 bases from J, the junction kept 13 bases outside the gene matches. A few counts support this clone. Antigen: not known. The sequenced sample consisted of naive CD4+ T cells from blood. This TCR was recovered from a young man with type 1 diabetes. The rearrangement uses TRBV30 and TRBJ1-3, with 7 nucleotides matching TRBD1. The chain's CDR3 is CAWIPSGQRSGNTIYF. For the CDR3, the DNA is TGTGCCTGGATCCCATCGGGACAGCGATCCGGAAACACCATATATTTT.